The clone carrying this T cell receptor beta chain turned up a few times. Assay used: immunoSEQ multiplex PCR; TCRdb lists only in-frame clones, some missing. Here the sample spans approximately 330,000 clones, 87% being singletons. The data derive from a study of blood T cell repertoires in COVID-19. Study in general: COVID-19 samples collected from the United States, Italy and Spain covered acute and convalescent phases. From T cells, B-cell-depleted T cells, or PBMCs came the material, which was cDNA or gDNA.

Germline CDR1 KGHSH, CDR2 LQKENI. Trimming removed 3 bases from V and 6 bases from J; junction bases left unmatched: 12. The CDR3 sequence is 16 residues long. Seattle's enrolled individuals joined amid active infection and were then monitored longitudinally. This sequence originates from a man aged 25 to 40 with COVID-19, enrolled during active disease. This chain links TRBV18 with TRBJ2-3; 7 positions match TRBD1. Sequenced material: peripheral blood. CDR3 protein: CASSPWDSSSGDTQYF. Here the CDR3 DNA reads TGTGCCAGCTCACCGTGGGACAGTTCCTCGGGGGATACGCAGTATTTT.